These T cell receptor beta chains were read from a single sample in a study of T cell responses to AZD1222 COVID-19 vaccine. Produced via immunoSEQ multiplex PCR; TCRdb's table is partial and in-frame only. Of roughly 170,000 clones detected, about 91% appear once; the ten largest clones hold 0.49%. The sample here was peripheral blood, taken on day 0 of AZD1222 vaccination. The source is an adult in good health. CDR3s include the opening cysteine and the closing phenylalanine or tryptophan. Each record gives: J gene, clone size, V gene, D gene, CDR3 DNA, CDR3 protein. A D gene is named only where the DNA matches it firmly. Clone sizes are given selectively: once, few, many, or a class where the clone is expanded.

TRBJ1-1,NA,TRBV28,NA,TGTGCCAGCGGGGGACACCTTGAAGCTTTCTTT,CASGGHLEAFF
TRBJ1-2,NA,TRBV30,TRBD1,TGTGCCTGGACGGGACAGGGGGCTAGGGGCTACACCTTC,CAWTGQGARGYTF
TRBJ2-3,NA,TRBV30,NA,TGTGCCTGGAGGCGGCTAGCGATGACAGATACGCAGTATTTT,CAWRRLAMTDTQYF
TRBJ2-2,NA,TRBV11-2,TRBD1,TGTGCCAGCAGCTTAACAGGGGACACCGGGGAGCTGTTTTTT,CASSLTGDTGELFF
TRBJ2-3,few,TRBV7-9,NA,TGTGCCAGCAGCTTACAGGCAGGGATCACAGATACGCAGTATTTT,CASSLQAGITDTQYF
TRBJ2-7,few,TRBV6-5,NA,TGTGCCGGGGGACAAACCTCCTACGAGCAGTACTTC,CAGGQTSYEQYF
TRBJ2-7,few,TRBV27,NA,TGTGCCAGCCGGGACACCCTGAGCTCCTACGAGCAGTACTTC,CASRDTLSSYEQYF
TRBJ2-1,NA,TRBV5-1,NA,TGCGCCAGCAGCCACCAAGGGAGCTCCTACAATGAGCAGTTCTTC,CASSHQGSSYNEQFF
TRBJ1-1,NA,TRBV28,NA,TGTGCCAGCAGCCCTAAGACGAACACTGAAGCTTTCTTT,CASSPKTNTEAFF
TRBJ1-4,NA,TRBV7-2,NA,TGTGCCAGCAGCCCCGGGACTTACGGTGAAAAACTGTTTTTT,CASSPGTYGEKLFF
TRBJ1-1,NA,TRBV18,NA,TGTGCCAGCTCACTTGGACAGAACACTGAAGCTTTCTTT,CASSLGQNTEAFF
TRBJ2-3,once,TRBV19,TRBD1,TGTGCCAGTAGTAGACAGGGTTCACCAGATACGCAGTATTTT,CASSRQGSPDTQYF
TRBJ1-1,few,TRBV11-2,NA,TGTGCCAGCAGCTTAGAACCAGGGATGAACACTGAAGCTTTCTTT,CASSLEPGMNTEAFF
TRBJ2-7,few,TRBV2,TRBD1,TGTGCCAGCAAGGAGACCGGACAGGGTATCGGCGAGCAGTACTTC,CASKETGQGIGEQYF
TRBJ2-1,NA,TRBV6-4,TRBD1,TGTGCCAGCAGTCCTGGGACAGGGGGGCGCGATGAGCAGTTCTTC,CASSPGTGGRDEQFF
TRBJ2-5,NA,TRBV12-3/TRBV12-4,NA,TGTGCCAGCAGTCCGCAAGGCGAGACCCAGTACTTC,CASSPQGETQYF
TRBJ2-7,NA,TRBV27,NA,TGTGCCAGCAGTATCGCCGCCTCCTACGAGCAGTACTTC,CASSIAASYEQYF
TRBJ2-7,NA,TRBV29-1,NA,TGCAGCGTTGGATCCCTAGGTGGGGTCTACGAGCAGTACTTC,CSVGSLGGVYEQYF
TRBJ2-2,NA,TRBV28,TRBD2,TGTGCCAGCTCGGGGGGGGTCACCGGGGAGCTGTTTTTT,CASSGGVTGELFF
TRBJ2-6,NA,TRBV5-1,TRBD1,TGCGCCAGCAGCAGGGGGACAGGCCCATTCTCTGGGGCCAACGTCCTGACTTTC,CASSRGTGPFSGANVLTF
TRBJ2-3,NA,TRBV28,TRBD1,TGTGCCAGCAGCCTACCGGGACAGGGGGCAGATACGCAGTATTTT,CASSLPGQGADTQYF
TRBJ1-1,few,TRBV5-5,NA,TGTGCCAGCAGCCTAGCAACGGGGAACACTGAAGCTTTCTTT,CASSLATGNTEAFF
TRBJ2-3,NA,TRBV9,TRBD2,TGTGCCAGCAGCGTTTCTAGCGGGAGGGGAAGAGATACGCAGTATTTT,CASSVSSGRGRDTQYF
TRBJ2-2,NA,TRBV10-3,NA,TGTGCCATCACGCAGGCCCCCGGGGAGCTGTTTTTT,CAITQAPGELFF
TRBJ1-1,NA,TRBV7-8,NA,TGTGCCAGCAGCGCCACCACAAGGAACACTGAAGCTTTCTTT,CASSATTRNTEAFF
TRBJ1-6,NA,TRBV20-1,NA,TGCAGTGCTAGCCCGCAGGAACCCCTCCACTTT,CSASPQEPLHF
TRBJ2-1,once,TRBV15,TRBD1,TGTGCCACCAGCAGAGACGGACAGGGGGGCTCGGATGAGCAGTTCTTC,CATSRDGQGGSDEQFF
TRBJ2-7,once,TRBV9,TRBD1,TGTGCCAGCAGCGTATCGGCAGGGGGCGCCTACGAGCAGTACTTC,CASSVSAGGAYEQYF
TRBJ1-5,NA,TRBV7-9,TRBD1,TGTGCCAGCAGCTTCGGGACAGGGCGGGGAAATCAGCCCCAGCATTTT,CASSFGTGRGNQPQHF
TRBJ1-6,few,TRBV7-9,NA,TGTGCCAGCAGCTTTGAGACAGCACCCCTCCACTTT,CASSFETAPLHF
TRBJ1-4,NA,TRBV7-9,NA,TGTGCCAGCAGTCGGACGGCTTTTAATGAAAAACTGTTTTTT,CASSRTAFNEKLFF
TRBJ2-3,NA,TRBV9,NA,TGTGCCAGCAGCGTAGAAGGGCGGCCCACAGATACGCAGTATTTT,CASSVEGRPTDTQYF
TRBJ1-2,NA,TRBV5-6,NA,TGTGCCAGCAGCTTGGCTAAAGGCTACACCTTC,CASSLAKGYTF
TRBJ1-2,NA,TRBV7-9,TRBD1,TGTGCCAGCAGCCCCCAGACAGGGAAGTGGTATGGCTACACCTTC,CASSPQTGKWYGYTF
TRBJ2-7,NA,TRBV7-6,TRBD2,TGTGCCAGCAGCGACCTCCTACTAGCGGGAGGATCCTACGAGCAGTACTTC,CASSDLLLAGGSYEQYF
TRBJ1-2,once,TRBV9,NA,TGTGCCAGCAGCGTATCGCAGGGGCACTATGGCTACACCTTC,CASSVSQGHYGYTF
TRBJ2-1,NA,TRBV29-1,NA,TGCAGCGTTGAGAAGTCCGACAATGAGCAGTTCTTC,CSVEKSDNEQFF